This T cell receptor beta chain appears in the sequencing data of a study of blood T cell repertoires in COVID-19. Using immunoSEQ multiplex PCR, the repertoire was profiled, and TCRdb retains in-frame clones only, with some absent. There are some 150,000 clones in the sample; around 87% occur only once, and about 1.2% lies in the top ten. Sequencing was carried out using PBMCs or T cells enriched from blood (not recorded which). The clonotype originates from a woman aged 25-40 years with acute COVID-19.

The CDR3 reads CASSPPGTSGLYEQYF. Written as DNA, the CDR3 is TGTGCCAGCAGTCCCCCCGGGACTAGCGGTCTCTACGAGCAGTACTTC. The chain employs TRBV28 and TRBJ2-7, with TRBD2 identical over 11 bases. The ends lost 5 bases at V and 3 bases at J; junction bases unmatched: 9. CDR1 and CDR2 from the germline V gene are MDHEN and SYDVKM. The CDR3 contains 16 residues. The full variable domain, with the rest looked up from reference TRBV28 and TRBJ2-7, is DVKVTQSSRYLVKRTGEKVFLECVQDMDHENMFWYRQDPGLGLRLIYFSYDVKMKEKGDIPEGYSVSREKKERFSLILESASTNQTSMYLCASSPPGTSGLYEQYFGPGTRLTVT.